This TCR beta chain derives from a study of technical replicates of blood from a handful of donors. Only in-frame clones appear in the TCRdb table, and some are missing; sequencing was by immunoSEQ multiplex PCR. The top ten hold roughly 4.3% of the sample, which has approximately 70,000 clones, roughly nine tenths seen once. The CDR3 has 16 residues. V lost 4 bases and J lost 7; bases outside the gene matches: 9. CDR1 and CDR2 (germline): LNHDA, SQIVND (reference sequence). In its sample, this clone was seen once. The sequencing sample was made of PBMCs. The source is a human donor in good health. Some clones in this sample may be carry-over from other donors' samples. This chain connects TRBV19 to TRBJ2-1; 11 nucleotides agree with TRBD1. DNA for the CDR3: TGTGCCAGTAGTAGCGACCGGGACAGGGGGTCGAATGAGCAGTTCTTC. Encoded protein: CASSSDRDRGSNEQFF.